This T cell receptor (beta chain) was sequenced during a study of T cell changes during pregnancy in multiple sclerosis. Sequencing was performed with immunoSEQ multiplex PCR; in TCRdb, only in-frame clones are kept and a portion is missing. The sample shows under 55,000 clones, 91% of them seen only once. V shed 1 base and J shed 6 bases, with 10 bases lying between them. Looked up from germline, CDR1 is SGHDN and CDR2 is FVKESK. The CDR3 has 14 residues. Specimen: CD8+ T cells from peripheral blood mononuclear cells, collected after pregnancy. This TCR was sampled from a female donor with multiple sclerosis, enrolled in a pregnancy study. The chain recombines TRBV14 with TRBJ1-5; D is unclear. CDR3 nucleotide sequence: TGTGCCAGCAGCCAAGTCAAATACAGTCAGCCCCAGCATTTT. Residues: CASSQVKYSQPQHF.